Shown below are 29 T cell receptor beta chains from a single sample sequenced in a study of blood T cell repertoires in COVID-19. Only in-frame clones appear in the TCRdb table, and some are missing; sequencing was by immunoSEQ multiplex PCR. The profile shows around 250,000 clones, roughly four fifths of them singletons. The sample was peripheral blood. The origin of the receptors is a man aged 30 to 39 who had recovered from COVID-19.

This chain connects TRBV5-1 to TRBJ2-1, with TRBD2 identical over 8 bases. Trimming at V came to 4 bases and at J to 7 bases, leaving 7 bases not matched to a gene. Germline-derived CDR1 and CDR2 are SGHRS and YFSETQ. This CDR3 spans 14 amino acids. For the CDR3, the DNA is TGCGCCAGCAGCCTCCGGGGGGGCCGTAATGAGCAGTTCTTC. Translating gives CASSLRGGRNEQFF.

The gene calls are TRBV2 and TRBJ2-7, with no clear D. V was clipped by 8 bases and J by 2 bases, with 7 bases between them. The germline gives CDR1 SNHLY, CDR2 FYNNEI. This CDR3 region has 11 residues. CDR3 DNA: TGTGCCAGCCGAGGAGCCTACGAGCAGTACTTC. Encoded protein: CASRGAYEQYF.

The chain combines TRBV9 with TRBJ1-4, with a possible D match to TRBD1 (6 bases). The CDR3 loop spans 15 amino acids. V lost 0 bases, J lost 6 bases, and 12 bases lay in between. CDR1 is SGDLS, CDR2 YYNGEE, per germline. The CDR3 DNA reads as TGTGCCAGCAGCGTAGATGGCAGGGGTGATGAAAAACTGTTTTTT. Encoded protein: CASSVDGRGDEKLFF.

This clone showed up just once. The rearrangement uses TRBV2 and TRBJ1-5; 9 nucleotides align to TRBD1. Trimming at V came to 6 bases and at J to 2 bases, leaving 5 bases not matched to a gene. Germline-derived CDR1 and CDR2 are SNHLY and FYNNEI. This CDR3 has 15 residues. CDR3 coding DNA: TGTGCCAGCAGAGAACAGGGGGCTGGCAATCAGCCCCAGCATTTT. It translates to CASREQGAGNQPQHF.

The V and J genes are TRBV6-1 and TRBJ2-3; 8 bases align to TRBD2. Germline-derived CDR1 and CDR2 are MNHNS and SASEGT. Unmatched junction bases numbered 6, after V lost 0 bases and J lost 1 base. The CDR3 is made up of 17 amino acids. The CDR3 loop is CASSEARSSGGTDTQYF. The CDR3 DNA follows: TGTGCCAGCAGTGAAGCGCGTAGTAGCGGGGGCACAGATACGCAGTATTTT.

CDR3 DNA sequence: TGTGCCAGCAGCTCGACAGGGACCTACGAGCAGTACTTC. Its protein is CASSSTGTYEQYF. The chain couples TRBV3-1 (or the pseudogene TRBV3-2) to TRBJ2-7; 7 nucleotides match TRBD1. The CDR3 has 13 residues. Germline V lookup: CDR1 LGHDT, CDR2 YNNKEL (reference sequence). J lost 2 bases, V lost 5 bases, and 3 bases had no gene match.

The CDR3 DNA is TGTGCCAGCAGCGGCGGGACGGGGAACACCGGGGAGCTGTTTTTT. Its protein product is CASSGGTGNTGELFF. The chain recombines TRBV7-3 with TRBJ2-2, with D maybe TRBD2 (6 bases). The CDR3 consists of 15 residues. Germline CDR1 reads SGHTA; CDR2 reads FQGTGA. V lost 5 bases, J lost 1 base, and 11 bases lay in between.

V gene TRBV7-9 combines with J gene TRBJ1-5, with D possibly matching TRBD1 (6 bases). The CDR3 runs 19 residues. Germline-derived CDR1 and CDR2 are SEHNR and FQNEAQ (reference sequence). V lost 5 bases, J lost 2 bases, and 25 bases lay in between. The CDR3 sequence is CASSEVNDRPGVGNQPQHF. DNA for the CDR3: TGTGCCAGCAGCGAAGTGAACGACAGGCCAGGGGTTGGCAATCAGCCCCAGCATTTT.

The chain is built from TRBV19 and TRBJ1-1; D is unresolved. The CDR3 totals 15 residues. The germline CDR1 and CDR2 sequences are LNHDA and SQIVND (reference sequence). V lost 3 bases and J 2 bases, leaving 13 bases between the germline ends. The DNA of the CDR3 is TGTGCCAGTAGTATTAGGCAGGCAGGAAACACTGAAGCTTTCTTT. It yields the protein CASSIRQAGNTEAFF.

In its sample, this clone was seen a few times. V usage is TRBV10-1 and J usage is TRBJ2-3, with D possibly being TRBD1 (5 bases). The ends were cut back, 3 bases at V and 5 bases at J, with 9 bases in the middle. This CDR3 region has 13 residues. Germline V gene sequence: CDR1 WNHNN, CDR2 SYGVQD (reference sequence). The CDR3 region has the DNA TGCGCCAGCAGTGAAGGGGCCCTAGATACGCAGTATTTT. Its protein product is CASSEGALDTQYF.

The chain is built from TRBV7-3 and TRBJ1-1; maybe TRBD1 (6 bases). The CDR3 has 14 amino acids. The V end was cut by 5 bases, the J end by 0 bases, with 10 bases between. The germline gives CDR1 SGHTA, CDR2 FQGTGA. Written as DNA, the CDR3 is TGTGCCAGCAGCCCCTCAGGGGTGAACACTGAAGCTTTCTTT. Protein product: CASSPSGVNTEAFF.

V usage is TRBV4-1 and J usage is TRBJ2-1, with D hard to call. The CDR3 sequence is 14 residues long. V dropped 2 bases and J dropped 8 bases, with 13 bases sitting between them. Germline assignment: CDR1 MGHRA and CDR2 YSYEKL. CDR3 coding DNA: TGCGCCAGCAGCCAATCTTCCCTGGCCCATGAGCAGTTCTTC. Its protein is CASSQSSLAHEQFF.

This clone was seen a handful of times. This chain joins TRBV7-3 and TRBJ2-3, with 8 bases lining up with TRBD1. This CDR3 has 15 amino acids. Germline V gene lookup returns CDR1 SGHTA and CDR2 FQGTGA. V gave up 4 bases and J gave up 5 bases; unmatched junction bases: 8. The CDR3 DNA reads TGTGCCAGCAGCTCGGCCGGGACAGGACAAGATACGCAGTATTTT. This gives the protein CASSSAGTGQDTQYF.

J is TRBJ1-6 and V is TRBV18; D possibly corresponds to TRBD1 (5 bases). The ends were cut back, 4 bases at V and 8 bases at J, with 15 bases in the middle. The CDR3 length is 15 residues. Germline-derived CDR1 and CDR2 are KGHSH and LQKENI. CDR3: CASSLIDRADSPLHF. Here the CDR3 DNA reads TGTGCCAGCTCACTTATCGACAGAGCAGATTCACCCCTCCACTTT.

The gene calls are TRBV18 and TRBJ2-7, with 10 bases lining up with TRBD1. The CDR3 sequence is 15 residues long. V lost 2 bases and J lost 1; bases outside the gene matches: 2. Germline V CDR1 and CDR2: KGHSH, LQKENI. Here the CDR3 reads CASSPGQGGSYEQYF. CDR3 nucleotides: TGTGCCAGCTCACCAGGACAGGGGGGATCCTACGAGCAGTACTTC. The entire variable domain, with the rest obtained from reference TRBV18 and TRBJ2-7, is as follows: NAGVMQNPRHLVRRRGQEARLRCSPMKGHSHVYWYRQLPEEGLKFMVYLQKENIIDESGMPKERFSAEFPKEGPSILRIQQVVRGDSAAYFCASSPGQGGSYEQYFGPGTRLTVT.

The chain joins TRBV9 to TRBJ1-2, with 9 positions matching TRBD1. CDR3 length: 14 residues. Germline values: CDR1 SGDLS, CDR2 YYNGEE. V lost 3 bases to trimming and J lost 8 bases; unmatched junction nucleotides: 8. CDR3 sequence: CASSGEGTGSGYTF. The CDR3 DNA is TGTGCCAGCAGCGGGGAAGGGACAGGGAGCGGCTACACCTTC.

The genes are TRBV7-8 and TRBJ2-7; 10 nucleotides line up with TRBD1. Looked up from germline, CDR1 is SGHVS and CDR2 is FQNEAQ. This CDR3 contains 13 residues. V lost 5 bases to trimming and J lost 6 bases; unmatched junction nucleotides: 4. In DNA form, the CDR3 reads TGTGCCAGCAGCACTGGACAGGGGGGCGAGCAGTACGTC. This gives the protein CASSTGQGGEQYV.

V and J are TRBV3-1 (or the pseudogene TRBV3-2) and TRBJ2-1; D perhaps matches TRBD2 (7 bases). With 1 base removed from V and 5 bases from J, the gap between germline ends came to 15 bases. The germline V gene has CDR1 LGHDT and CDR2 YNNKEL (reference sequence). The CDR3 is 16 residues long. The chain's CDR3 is CASSQVVGGPHNEQFF. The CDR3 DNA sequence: TGTGCCAGCAGCCAAGTCGTGGGGGGGCCCCACAATGAGCAGTTCTTC.

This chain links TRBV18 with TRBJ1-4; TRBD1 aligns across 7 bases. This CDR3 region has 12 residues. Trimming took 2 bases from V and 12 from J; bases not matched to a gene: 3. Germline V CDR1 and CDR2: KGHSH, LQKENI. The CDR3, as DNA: TGTGCCAGCTCACCATCTACAGGGGAACTGTTTTTT. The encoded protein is CASSPSTGELFF.

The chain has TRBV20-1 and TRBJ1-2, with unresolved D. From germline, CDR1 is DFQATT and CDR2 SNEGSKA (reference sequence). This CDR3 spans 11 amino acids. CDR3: CSSGEAYGYTF. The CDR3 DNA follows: TGCAGCAGCGGGGAGGCCTATGGCTACACCTTC.

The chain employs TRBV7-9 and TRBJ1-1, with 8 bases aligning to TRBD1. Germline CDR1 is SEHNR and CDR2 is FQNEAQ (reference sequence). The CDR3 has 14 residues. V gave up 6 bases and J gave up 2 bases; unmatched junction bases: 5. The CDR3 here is CASRDTGGNTEAFF. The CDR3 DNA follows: TGTGCCAGCAGAGATACAGGGGGAAACACTGAAGCTTTCTTT.

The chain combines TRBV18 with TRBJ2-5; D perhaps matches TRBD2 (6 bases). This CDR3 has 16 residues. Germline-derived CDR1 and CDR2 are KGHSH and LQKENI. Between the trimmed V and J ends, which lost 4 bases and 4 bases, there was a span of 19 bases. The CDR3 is CASSLLTLRGGETQYF. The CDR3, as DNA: TGTGCCAGCTCACTACTAACTCTTAGGGGAGGAGAGACCCAGTACTTC.

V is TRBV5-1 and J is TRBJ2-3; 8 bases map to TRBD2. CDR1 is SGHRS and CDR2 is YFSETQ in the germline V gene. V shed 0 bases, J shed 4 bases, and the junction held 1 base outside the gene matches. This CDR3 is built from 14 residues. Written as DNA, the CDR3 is TGCGCCAGCAGCTTGGGAGCGGGAGCAGATACGCAGTATTTT. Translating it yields CASSLGAGADTQYF. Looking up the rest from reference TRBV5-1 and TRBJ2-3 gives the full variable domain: KAGVTQTPRYLIKTRGQQVTLSCSPISGHRSVSWYQQTPGQGLQFLFEYFSETQRNKGNFPGRFSGRQFSNSRSEMNVSTLELGDSALYLCASSLGAGADTQYFGPGTRLTVL.

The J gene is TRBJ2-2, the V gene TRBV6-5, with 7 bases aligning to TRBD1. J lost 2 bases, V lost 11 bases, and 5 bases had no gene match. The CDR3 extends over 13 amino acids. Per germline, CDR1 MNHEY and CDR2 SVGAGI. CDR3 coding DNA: TGTGCCGTCGGGACAGAAAACACCGGGGAGCTGTTTTTT. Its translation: CAVGTENTGELFF.

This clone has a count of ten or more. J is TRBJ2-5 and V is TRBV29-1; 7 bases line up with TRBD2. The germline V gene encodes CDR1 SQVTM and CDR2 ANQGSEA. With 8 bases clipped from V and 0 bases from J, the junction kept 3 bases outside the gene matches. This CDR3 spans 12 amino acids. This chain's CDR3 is CSLGGYQETQYF. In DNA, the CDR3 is TGCAGCCTGGGGGGGTACCAAGAGACCCAGTACTTC. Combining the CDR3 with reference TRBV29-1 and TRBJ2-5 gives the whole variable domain SAVISQKPSRDICQRGTSLTIQCQVDSQVTMMFWYRQQPGQSLTLIATANQGSEATYESGFVIDKFPISRPNLTFSTLTVSNMSPEDSSIYLCSLGGYQETQYFGPGTRLLVL.

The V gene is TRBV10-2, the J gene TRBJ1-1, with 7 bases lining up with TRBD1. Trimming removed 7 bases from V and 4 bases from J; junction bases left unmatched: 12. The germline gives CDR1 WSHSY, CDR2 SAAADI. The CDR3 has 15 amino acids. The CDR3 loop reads CASMETGPVPTEAFF. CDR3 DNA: TGCGCCAGCATGGAGACAGGGCCCGTTCCCACTGAAGCTTTCTTT.

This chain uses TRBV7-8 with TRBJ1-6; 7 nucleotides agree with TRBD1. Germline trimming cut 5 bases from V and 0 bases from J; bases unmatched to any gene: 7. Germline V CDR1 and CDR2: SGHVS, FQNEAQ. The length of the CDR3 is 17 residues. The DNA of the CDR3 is TGTGCCAGCAGCCCGGGACAGCAGAGCTCCTATAATTCACCCCTCCACTTT. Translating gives CASSPGQQSSYNSPLHF.

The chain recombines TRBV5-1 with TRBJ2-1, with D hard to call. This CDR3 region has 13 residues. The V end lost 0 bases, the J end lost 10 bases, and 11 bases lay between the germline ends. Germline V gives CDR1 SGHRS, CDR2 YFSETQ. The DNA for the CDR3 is TGCGCCAGCAGCTTGGCGTTGGCTTCGGAGCAGTTCTTC. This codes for CASSLALASEQFF.

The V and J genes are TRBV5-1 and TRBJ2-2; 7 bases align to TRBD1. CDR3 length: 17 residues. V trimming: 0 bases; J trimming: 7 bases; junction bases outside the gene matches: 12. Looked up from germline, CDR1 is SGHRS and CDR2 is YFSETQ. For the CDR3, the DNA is TGCGCCAGCAGCTTGGCCCCGTCAGGGGGATTCGTCGGGGAGCTGTTTTTT. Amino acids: CASSLAPSGGFVGELFF.